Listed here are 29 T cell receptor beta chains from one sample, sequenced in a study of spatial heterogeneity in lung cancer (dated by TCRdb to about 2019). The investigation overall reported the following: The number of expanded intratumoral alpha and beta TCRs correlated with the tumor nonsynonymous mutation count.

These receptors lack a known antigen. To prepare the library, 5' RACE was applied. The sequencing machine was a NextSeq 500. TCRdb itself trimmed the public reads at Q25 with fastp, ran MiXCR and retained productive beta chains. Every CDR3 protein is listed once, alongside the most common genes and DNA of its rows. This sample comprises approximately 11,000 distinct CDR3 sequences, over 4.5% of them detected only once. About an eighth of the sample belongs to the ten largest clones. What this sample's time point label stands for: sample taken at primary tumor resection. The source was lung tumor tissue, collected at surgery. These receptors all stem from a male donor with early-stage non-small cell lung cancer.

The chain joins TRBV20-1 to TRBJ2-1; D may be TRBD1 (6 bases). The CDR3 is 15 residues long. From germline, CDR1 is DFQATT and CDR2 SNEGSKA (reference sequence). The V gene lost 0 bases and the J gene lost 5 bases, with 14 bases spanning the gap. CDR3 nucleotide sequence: TGCAGTGCTAGAGATGGGGGCAGCATCCACAATGAGCAGTTCTTC. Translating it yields CSARDGGSIHNEQFF.

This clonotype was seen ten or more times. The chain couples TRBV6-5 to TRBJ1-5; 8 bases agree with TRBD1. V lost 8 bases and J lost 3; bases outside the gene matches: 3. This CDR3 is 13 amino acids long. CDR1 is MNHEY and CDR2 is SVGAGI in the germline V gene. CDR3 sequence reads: CASQGQANQPQHF. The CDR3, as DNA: TGTGCCAGCCAGGGACAGGCCAATCAGCCCCAGCATTTT.

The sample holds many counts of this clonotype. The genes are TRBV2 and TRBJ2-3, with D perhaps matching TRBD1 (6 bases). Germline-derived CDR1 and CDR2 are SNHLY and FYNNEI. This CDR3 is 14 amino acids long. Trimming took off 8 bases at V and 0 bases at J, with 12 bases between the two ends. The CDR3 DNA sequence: TGTGCCAGCGACTTCACAGGGAGCACAGATACGCAGTATTTT. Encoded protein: CASDFTGSTDTQYF.

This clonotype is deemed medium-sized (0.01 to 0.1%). The CDR3 loop is CSVKRGLISYNEQFF. The CDR3 bases are TGCAGCGTTAAAAGGGGGCTCATCTCCTACAATGAGCAGTTCTTC. The rearrangement joins TRBV29-1 to TRBJ2-1; 7 bases are shared with TRBD1. J was trimmed by 0 bases and V by 5 bases; bases with no gene match: 7. Germline V gives CDR1 SQVTM, CDR2 ANQGSEA. CDR3 length equals 15 residues.

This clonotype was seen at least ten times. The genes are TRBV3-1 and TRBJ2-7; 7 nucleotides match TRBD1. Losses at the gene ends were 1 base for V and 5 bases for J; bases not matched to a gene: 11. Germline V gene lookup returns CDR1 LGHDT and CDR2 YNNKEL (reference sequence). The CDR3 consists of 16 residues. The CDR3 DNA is TGTGCCAGCAGCCAAGGTGTCGGCAGGGGGAAGAACGAGCAGTACTTC. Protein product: CASSQGVGRGKNEQYF.

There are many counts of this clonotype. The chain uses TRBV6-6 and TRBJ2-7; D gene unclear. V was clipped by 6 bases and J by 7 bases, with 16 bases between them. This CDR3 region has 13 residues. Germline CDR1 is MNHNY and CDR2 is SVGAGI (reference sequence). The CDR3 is CASRPVDPPEQYF. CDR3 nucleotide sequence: TGTGCCAGCAGACCAGTGGATCCACCGGAGCAGTACTTC.

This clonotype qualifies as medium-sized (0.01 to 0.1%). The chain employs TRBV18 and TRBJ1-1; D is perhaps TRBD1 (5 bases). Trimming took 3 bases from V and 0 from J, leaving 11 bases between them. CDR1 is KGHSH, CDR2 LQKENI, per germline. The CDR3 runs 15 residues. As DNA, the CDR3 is TGTGCCAGCTCACCCCCGGGACCCTTGAACACTGAAGCTTTCTTT. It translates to CASSPPGPLNTEAFF.

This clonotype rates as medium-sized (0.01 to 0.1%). CDR3 DNA sequence: TGTGCCAGCTCACCTGGACAGAACAATGAGCAGTTCTTC. Protein product: CASSPGQNNEQFF. The rearrangement links TRBV18 to TRBJ2-1; maybe TRBD1 (6 bases). Germline CDR1 reads KGHSH; CDR2 reads LQKENI. Trimming took 3 bases from V and 5 from J, leaving 8 bases between them. This CDR3 spans 13 amino acids.

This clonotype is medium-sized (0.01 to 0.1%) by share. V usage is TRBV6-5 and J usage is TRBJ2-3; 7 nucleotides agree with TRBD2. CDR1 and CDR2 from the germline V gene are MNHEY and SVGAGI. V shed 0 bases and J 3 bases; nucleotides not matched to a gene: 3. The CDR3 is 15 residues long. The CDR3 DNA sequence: TGTGCCAGCAGTTACTCGATCGGGGGGACAGATACGCAGTATTTT. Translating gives CASSYSIGGTDTQYF.

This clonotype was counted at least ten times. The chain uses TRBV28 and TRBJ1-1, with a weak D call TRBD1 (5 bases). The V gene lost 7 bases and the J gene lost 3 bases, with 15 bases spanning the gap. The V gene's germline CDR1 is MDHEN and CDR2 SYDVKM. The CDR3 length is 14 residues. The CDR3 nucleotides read TGTGCCAGCACCTCTGACTCAGGGTACACTGAAGCTTTCTTT. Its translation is CASTSDSGYTEAFF. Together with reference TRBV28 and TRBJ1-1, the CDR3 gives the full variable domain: DVKVTQSSRYLVKRTGEKVFLECVQDMDHENMFWYRQDPGLGLRLIYFSYDVKMKEKGDIPEGYSVSREKKERFSLILESASTNQTSMYLCASTSDSGYTEAFFGQGTRLTVV.

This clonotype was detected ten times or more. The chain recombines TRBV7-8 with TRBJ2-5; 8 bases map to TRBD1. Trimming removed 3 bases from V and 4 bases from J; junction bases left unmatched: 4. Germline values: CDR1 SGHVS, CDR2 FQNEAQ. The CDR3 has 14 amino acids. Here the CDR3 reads CASSFGQGGETQYF. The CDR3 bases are TGTGCCAGCAGCTTCGGACAGGGTGGAGAGACCCAGTACTTC.

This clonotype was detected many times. The CDR3 reads CASSEATGQGYGYTF. The CDR3 DNA reads TGTGCCAGCAGTGAAGCTACGGGACAGGGGTATGGCTACACCTTC. The chain recombines TRBV6-1 with TRBJ1-2, with TRBD1 matching 10 bases. CDR1 and CDR2 (germline): MNHNS, SASEGT. The J segment lost 5 bases and the V segment lost 0 bases, leaving 3 bases of the junction unmatched. The CDR3 totals 15 residues.

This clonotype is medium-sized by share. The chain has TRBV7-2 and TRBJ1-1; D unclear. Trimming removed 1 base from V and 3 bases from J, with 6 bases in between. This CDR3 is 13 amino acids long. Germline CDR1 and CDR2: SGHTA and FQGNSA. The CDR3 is CASSLVYYTEAFF. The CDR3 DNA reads TGTGCCAGCAGCTTAGTTTACTACACTGAAGCTTTCTTT.

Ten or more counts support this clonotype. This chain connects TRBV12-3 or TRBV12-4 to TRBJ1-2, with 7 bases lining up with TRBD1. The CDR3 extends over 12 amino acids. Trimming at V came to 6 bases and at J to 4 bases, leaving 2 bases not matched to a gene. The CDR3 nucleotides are TGTGCCAGCAGCAGGGACAGCTATGGCTACACCTTC. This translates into CASSRDSYGYTF.

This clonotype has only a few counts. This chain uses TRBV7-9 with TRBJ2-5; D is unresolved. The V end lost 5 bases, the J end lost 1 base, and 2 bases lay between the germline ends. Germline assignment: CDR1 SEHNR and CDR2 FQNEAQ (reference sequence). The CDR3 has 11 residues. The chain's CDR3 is CASSRQETQYF. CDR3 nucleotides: TGTGCCAGCAGCCGCCAAGAGACCCAGTACTTC.

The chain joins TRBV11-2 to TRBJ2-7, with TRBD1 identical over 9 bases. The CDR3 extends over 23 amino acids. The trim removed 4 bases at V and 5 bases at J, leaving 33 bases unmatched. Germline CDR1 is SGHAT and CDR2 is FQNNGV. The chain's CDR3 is CASSSERDPICYGSGTGFDEQYF. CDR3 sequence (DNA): TGTGCCAGCAGCTCAGAGAGGGACCCTATATGCTATGGCTCCGGGACAGGGTTCGACGAGCAGTACTTC.

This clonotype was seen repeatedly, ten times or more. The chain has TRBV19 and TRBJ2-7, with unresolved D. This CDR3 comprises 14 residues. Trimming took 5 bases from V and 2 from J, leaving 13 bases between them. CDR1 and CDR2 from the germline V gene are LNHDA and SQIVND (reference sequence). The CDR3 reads CASSELERAYEQYF. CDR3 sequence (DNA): TGTGCCAGTAGTGAGCTTGAAAGGGCCTACGAGCAGTACTTC.

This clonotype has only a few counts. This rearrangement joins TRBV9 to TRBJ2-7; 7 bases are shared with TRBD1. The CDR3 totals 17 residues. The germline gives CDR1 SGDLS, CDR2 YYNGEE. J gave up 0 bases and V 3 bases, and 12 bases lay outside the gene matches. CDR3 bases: TGTGCCAGCAGCGCAGCGCCAGGACAGGCCTACTCCTACGAGCAGTACTTC. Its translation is CASSAAPGQAYSYEQYF.

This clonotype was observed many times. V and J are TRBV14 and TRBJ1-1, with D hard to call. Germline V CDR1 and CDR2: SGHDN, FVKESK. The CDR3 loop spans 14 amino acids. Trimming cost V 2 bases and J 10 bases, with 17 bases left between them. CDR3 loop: CASSQWATTSAAFF. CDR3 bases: TGTGCCAGCAGCCAATGGGCCACAACCTCGGCAGCTTTCTTT.

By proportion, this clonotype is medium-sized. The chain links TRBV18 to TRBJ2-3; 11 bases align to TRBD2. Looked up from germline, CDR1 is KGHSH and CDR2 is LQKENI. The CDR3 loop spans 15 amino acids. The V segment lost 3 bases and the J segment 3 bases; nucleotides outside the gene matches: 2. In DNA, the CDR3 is TGTGCCAGCTCACCGGGACTAGCGGCTACAGATACGCAGTATTTT. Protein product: CASSPGLAATDTQYF.

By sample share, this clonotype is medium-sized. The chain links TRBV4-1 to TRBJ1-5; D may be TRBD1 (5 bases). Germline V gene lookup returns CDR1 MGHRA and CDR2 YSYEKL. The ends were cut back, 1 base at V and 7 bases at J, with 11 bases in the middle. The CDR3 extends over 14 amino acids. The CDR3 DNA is TGCGCCAGCAGCCAAGCGACACAGGAGCAGCCCCAGCATTTT. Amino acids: CASSQATQEQPQHF.

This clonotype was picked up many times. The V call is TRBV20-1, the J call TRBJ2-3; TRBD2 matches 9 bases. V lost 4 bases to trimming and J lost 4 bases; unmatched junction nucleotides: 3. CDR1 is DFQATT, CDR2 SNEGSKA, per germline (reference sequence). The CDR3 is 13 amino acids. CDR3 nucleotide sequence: TGCAGTGCTACGACTAGCGGCCCAGATACGCAGTATTTT. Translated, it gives CSATTSGPDTQYF.

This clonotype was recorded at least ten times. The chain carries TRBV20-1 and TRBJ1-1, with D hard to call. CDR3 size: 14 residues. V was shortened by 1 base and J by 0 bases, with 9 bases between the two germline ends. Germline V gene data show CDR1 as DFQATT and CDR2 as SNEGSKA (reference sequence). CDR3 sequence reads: CSARVKDMNTEAFF. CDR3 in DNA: TGCAGTGCTAGAGTTAAAGATATGAACACTGAAGCTTTCTTT.

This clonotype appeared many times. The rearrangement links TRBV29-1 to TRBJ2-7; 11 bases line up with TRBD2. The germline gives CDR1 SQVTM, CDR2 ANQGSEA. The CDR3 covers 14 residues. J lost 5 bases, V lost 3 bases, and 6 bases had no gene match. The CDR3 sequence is CSVEFTSGSHEQYF. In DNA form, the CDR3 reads TGCAGCGTTGAGTTCACTAGCGGGAGCCACGAGCAGTACTTC.

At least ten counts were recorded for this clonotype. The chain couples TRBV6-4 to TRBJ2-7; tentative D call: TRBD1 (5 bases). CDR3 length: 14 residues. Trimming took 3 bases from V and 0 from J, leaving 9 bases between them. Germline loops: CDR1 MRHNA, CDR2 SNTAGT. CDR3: CASSESTGSYEQYF. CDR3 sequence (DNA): TGTGCCAGCAGTGAGAGTACAGGCTCCTACGAGCAGTACTTC.

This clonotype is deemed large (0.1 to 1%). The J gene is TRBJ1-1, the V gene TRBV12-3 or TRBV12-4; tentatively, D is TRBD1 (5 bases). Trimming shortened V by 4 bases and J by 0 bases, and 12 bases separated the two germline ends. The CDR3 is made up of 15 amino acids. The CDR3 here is CASSYLGHLNTEAFF. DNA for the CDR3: TGTGCCAGCAGTTACCTAGGACACCTGAACACTGAAGCTTTCTTT.

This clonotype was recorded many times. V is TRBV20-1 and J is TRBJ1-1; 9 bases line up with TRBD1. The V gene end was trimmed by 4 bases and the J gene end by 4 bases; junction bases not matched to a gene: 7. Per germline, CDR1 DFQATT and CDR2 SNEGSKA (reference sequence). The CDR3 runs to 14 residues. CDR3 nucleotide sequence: TGCAGTGCTACCCCACAGGGGGCGGCCACTGAAGCTTTCTTT. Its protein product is CSATPQGAATEAFF.

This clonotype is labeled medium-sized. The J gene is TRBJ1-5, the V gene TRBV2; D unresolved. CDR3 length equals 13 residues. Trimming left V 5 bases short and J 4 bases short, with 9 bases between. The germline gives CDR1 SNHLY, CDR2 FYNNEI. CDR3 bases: TGTGCCAGCAGTCCGCAGTTAAATCAGCCCCAGCATTTT. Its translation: CASSPQLNQPQHF.

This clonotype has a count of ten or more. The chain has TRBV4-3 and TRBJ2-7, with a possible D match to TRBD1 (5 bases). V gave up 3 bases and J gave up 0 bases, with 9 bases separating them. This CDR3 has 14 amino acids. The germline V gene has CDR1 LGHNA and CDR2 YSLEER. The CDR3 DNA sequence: TGCGCCAGCAGCCATAAGACAGCCTCCTACGAGCAGTACTTC. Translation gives CASSHKTASYEQYF.